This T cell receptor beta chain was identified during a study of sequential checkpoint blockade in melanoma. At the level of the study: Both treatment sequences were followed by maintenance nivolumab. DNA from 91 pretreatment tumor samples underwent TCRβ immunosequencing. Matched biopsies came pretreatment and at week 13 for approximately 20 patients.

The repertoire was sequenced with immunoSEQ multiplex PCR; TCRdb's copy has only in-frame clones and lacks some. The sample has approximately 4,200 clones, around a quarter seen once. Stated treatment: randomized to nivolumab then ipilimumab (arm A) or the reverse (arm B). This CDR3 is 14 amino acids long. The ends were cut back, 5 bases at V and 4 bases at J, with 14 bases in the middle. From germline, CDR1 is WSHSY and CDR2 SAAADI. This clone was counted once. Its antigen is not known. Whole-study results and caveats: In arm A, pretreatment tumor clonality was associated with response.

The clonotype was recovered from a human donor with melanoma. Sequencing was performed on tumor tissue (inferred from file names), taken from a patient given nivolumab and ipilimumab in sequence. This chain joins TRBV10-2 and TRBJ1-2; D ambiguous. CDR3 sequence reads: CASSLTHQSYGYTF. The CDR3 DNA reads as TGCGCCAGCAGTCTGACCCATCAATCCTATGGCTACACCTTC.